The following is a T cell receptor beta chain sequence with its context. Its matching antigen is unknown. The data stem from a study of shared clonotypes between healthy human individuals. In the study overall: Per-donor plates numbered three CD4 naive, three CD4 memory, two CD8 naive and one CD8 memory. Overall study results and limits: At large depth, rarefaction still showed sorted-subset sequencing to be incomplete.

Naive-designated CD8 cells lacked CD45RO, were positively enriched for CCR7, and omitted terminally differentiated effector memory CD45RA+ cells. V lost 4 bases to trimming and J lost 4 bases, with 15 bases between them. This CDR3 comprises 14 residues. Germline values: CDR1 SGHKS, CDR2 YYEKEE (reference sequence). TCRdb keeps only in-frame clones here, not all; method: immunoSEQ multiplex PCR. Among roughly 2.1 million clones listed, about 93% were seen once. The sequenced sample was naive CD8+ T cells from PBMCs. V is TRBV5-5 and J is TRBJ2-7; D ambiguous. The receptor was isolated from a man younger than 30 in good health. Some clones in this sample may be carry-over from other donors' samples. The DNA for the CDR3 is TGTGCCAGCAGCGACGGCGCGCGGATATACGAGCAGTACTTC. This codes for CASSDGARIYEQYF.